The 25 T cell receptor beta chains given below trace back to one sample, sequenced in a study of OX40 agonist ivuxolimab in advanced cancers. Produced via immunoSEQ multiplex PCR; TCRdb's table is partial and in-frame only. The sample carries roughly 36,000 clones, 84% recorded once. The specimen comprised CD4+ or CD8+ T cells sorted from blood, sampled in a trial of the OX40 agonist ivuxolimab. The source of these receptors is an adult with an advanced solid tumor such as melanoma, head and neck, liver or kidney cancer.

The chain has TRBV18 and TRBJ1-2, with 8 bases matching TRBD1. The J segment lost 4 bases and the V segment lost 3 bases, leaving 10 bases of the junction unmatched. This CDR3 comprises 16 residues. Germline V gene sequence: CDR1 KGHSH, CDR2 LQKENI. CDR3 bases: TGTGCCAGCTCACCCATAGAACTCGGACAGGGCTATGGCTACACCTTC. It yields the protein CASSPIELGQGYGYTF.

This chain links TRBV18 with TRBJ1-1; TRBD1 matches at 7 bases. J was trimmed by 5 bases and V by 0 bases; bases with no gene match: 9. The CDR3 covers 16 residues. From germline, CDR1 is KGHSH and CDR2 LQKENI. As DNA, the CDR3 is TGTGCCAGCTCACCACCCTGGAACAGGGGAGGGACTGAAGCTTTCTTT. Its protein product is CASSPPWNRGGTEAFF.

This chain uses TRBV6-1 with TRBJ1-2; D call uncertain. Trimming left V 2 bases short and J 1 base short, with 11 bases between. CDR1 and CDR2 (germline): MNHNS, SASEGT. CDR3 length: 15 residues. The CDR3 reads CASSERPGDNYGYTF. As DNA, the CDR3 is TGTGCCAGCAGTGAAAGGCCCGGAGATAACTATGGCTACACCTTC.

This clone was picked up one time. The CDR3 reads CASALGLTGELFF. The CDR3 bases are TGTGCCAGCGCTCTGGGGCTAACCGGGGAGCTGTTTTTT. This chain joins TRBV18 and TRBJ2-2, with a tentative D call TRBD1 (5 bases). V gave up 8 bases and J gave up 5 bases, with 12 bases separating them. The CDR3 has 13 residues. Germline values: CDR1 KGHSH, CDR2 LQKENI.

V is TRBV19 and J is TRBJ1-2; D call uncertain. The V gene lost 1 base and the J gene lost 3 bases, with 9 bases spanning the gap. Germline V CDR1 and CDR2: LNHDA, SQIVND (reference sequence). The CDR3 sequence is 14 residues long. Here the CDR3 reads CASSIGSGYYGYTF. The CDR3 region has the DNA TGTGCCAGTAGTATAGGGTCCGGCTACTATGGCTACACCTTC.

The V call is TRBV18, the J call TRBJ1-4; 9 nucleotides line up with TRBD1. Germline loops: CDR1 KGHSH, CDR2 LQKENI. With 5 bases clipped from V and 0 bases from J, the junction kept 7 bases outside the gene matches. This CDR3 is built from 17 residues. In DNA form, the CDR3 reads TGTGCCAGCTCAAAAGGGACAGGGAGCCCAACTAATGAAAAACTGTTTTTT. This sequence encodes CASSKGTGSPTNEKLFF. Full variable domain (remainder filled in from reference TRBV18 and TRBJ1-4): NAGVMQNPRHLVRRRGQEARLRCSPMKGHSHVYWYRQLPEEGLKFMVYLQKENIIDESGMPKERFSAEFPKEGPSILRIQQVVRGDSAAYFCASSKGTGSPTNEKLFFGSGTQLSVL.

The DNA of the CDR3 is TGTGCCAGCAGCCAGACTAGCGGGGGATCCTACAATGAGCAGTTCTTC. As protein: CASSQTSGGSYNEQFF. The chain has TRBV5-4 and TRBJ2-1; 12 positions agree with TRBD2. The CDR3 covers 16 residues. Germline assignment: CDR1 SGHNT and CDR2 YYREEE (reference sequence). V lost 4 bases, J lost 1 base, and 3 bases stayed unmatched.

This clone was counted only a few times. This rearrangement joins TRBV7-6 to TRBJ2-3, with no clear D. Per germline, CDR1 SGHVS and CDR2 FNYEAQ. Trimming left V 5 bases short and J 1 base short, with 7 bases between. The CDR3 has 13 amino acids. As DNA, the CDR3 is TGTGCCAGCAGCCTCCAAGGCACAGATACGCAGTATTTT. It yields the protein CASSLQGTDTQYF.

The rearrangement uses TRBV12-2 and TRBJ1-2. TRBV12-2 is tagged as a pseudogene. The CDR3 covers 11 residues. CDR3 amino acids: CVRVRIYGYTF. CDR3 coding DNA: TGTGTACGGGTGAGGATCTATGGCTACACCTTC.

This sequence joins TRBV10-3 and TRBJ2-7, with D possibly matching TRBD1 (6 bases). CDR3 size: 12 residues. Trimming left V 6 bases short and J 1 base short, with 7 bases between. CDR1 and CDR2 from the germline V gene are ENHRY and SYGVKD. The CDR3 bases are TGTGCCATCAGGGACAGTTCCTACGAGCAGTACTTC. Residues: CAIRDSSYEQYF.

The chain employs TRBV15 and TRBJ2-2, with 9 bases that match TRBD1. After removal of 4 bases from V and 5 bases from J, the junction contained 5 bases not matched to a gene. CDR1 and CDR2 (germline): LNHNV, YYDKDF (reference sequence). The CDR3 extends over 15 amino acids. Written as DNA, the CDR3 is TGTGCCACCAGCACCTGGGACAGGGAGACCGGGGAGCTGTTTTTT. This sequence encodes CATSTWDRETGELFF. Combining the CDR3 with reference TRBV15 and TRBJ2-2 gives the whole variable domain DAMVIQNPRYQVTQFGKPVTLSCSQTLNHNVMYWYQQKSSQAPKLLFHYYDKDFNNEADTPDNFQSRRPNTSFCFLDIRSPGLGDTAMYLCATSTWDRETGELFFGEGSRLTVL.

The CDR3 DNA sequence: TGTGCCAGCTCACCAAGTGCACAGTCCTATGGCTACACCTTC. Its protein product is CASSPSAQSYGYTF. This chain connects TRBV18 to TRBJ1-2; no clear D gene. CDR1 is KGHSH and CDR2 is LQKENI in the germline V gene. The CDR3 runs 14 residues. V shed 2 bases and J shed 4 bases, with 11 bases lying between them.

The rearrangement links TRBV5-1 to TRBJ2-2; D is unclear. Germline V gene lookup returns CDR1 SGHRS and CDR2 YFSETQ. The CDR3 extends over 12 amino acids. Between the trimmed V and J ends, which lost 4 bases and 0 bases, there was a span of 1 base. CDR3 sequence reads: CASSPNTGELFF. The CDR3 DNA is TGCGCCAGCAGCCCGAACACCGGGGAGCTGTTTTTT. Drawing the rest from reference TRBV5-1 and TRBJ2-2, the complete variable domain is KAGVTQTPRYLIKTRGQQVTLSCSPISGHRSVSWYQQTPGQGLQFLFEYFSETQRNKGNFPGRFSGRQFSNSRSEMNVSTLELGDSALYLCASSPNTGELFFGEGSRLTVL.

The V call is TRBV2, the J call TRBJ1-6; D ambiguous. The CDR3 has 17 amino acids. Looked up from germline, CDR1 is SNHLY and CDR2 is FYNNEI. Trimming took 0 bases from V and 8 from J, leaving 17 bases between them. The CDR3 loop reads CASSEAPRVTEDSPLHF. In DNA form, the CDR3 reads TGTGCCAGCAGTGAAGCTCCCCGAGTGACGGAGGATTCACCCCTCCACTTT.

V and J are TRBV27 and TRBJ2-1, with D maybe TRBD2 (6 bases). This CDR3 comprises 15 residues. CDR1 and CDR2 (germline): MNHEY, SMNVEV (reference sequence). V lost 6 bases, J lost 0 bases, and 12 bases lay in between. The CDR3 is CASRLLASSYNEQFF. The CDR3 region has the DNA TGTGCCAGCAGGCTACTAGCTAGCTCCTACAATGAGCAGTTCTTC.

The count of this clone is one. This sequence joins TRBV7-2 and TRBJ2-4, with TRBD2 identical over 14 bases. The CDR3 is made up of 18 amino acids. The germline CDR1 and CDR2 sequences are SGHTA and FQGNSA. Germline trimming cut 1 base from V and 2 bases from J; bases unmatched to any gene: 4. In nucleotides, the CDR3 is TGTGCCAGCAGCTTAGGACTAGCGGGGGGGTGGTCCAAAAACATTCAGTACTTC. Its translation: CASSLGLAGGWSKNIQYF.

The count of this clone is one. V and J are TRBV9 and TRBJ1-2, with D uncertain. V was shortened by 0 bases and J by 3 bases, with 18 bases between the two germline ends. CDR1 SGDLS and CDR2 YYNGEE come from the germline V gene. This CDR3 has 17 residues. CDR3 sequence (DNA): TGTGCCAGCAGCGTAGAACTTACGGCCTCCACCGACTATGGCTACACCTTC. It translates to CASSVELTASTDYGYTF.

DNA of the CDR3: TGTGCCAGCAGCTTGGGAGGGCTAGCGCGAAGTGAGCAGTTCTTC. Residues: CASSLGGLARSEQFF. V and J are TRBV5-8 and TRBJ2-1, with TRBD2 as a possible D gene (6 bases). This CDR3 has 15 amino acids. Germline CDR1 SGHTS, CDR2 YDEGEE. The germline V and J ends were trimmed by 0 bases and 9 bases, with 16 bases remaining between them. The whole variable domain, remainder taken from reference TRBV5-8 and TRBJ2-1, is EAGVTQSPTHLIKTRGQQATLRCSPISGHTSVYWYQQALGLGLQFLLWYDEGEERNRGNFPPRFSGRQFPNYSSELNVNALELEDSALYLCASSLGGLARSEQFFGPGTRLTVL.

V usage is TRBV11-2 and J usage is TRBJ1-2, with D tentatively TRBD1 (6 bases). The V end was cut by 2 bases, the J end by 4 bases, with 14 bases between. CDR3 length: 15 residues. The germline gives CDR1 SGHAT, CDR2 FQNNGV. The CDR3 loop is CASSLSSGASYGYTF. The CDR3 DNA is TGTGCCAGCAGCTTAAGTTCGGGGGCTAGCTATGGCTACACCTTC.

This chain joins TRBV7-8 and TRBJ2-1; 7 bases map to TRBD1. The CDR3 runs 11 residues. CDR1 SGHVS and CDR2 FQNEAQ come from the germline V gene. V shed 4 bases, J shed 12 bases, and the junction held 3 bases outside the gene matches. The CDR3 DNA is TGTGCCAGCAGCTCGGACAGGAGGCAGTTCTTC. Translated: CASSSDRRQFF.

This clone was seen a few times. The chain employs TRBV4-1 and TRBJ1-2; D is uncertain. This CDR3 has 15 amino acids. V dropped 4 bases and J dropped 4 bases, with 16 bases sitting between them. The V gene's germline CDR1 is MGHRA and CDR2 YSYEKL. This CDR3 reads CASSPGRIGTYGYTF. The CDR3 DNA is TGCGCCAGCAGCCCGGGGAGGATTGGAACCTATGGCTACACCTTC.

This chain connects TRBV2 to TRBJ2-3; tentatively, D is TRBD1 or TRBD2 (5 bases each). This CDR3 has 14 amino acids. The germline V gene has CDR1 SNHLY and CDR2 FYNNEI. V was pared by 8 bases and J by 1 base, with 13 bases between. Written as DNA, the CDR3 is TGTGCCAGCCTACAACGGGACGGCACAGATACGCAGTATTTT. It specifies CASLQRDGTDTQYF. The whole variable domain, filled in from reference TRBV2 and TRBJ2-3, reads EPEVTQTPSHQVTQMGQEVILRCVPISNHLYFYWYRQILGQKVEFLVSFYNNEISEKSEIFDDQFSVERPDGSNFTLKIRSTKLEDSAMYFCASLQRDGTDTQYFGPGTRLTVL.

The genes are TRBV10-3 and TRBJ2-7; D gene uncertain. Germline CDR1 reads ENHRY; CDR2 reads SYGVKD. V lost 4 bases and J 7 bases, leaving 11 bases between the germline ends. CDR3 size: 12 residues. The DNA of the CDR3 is TGTGCCATCAGTGTAAAGGTTGGTGAGCAGTACTTC. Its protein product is CAISVKVGEQYF.

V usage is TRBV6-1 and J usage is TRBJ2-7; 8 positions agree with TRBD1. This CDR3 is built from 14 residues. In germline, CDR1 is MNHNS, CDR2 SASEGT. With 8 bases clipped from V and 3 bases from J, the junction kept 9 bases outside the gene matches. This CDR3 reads CASRPDRVNYEQYF. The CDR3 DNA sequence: TGTGCCAGCCGCCCGGACAGGGTCAACTACGAGCAGTACTTC.

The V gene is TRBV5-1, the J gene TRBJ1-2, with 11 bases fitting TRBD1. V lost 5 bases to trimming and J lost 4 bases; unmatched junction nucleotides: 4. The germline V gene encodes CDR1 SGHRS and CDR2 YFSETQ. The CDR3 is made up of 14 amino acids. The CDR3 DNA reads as TGCGCCAGCAGACAAGGGACAGGGGGCTATGGCTACACCTTC. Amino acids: CASRQGTGGYGYTF.